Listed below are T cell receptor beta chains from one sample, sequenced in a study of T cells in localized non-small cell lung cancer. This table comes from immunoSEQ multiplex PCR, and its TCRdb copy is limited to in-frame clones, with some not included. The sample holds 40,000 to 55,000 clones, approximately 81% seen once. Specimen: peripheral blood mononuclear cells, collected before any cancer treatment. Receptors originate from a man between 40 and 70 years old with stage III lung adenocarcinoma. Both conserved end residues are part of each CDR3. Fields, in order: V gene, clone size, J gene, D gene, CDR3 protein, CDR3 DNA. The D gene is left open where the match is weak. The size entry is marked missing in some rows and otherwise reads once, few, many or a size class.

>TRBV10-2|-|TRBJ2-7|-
CASSESGRGNDEQYF
TGCGCCAGCAGTGAGTCCGGCCGGGGGAACGACGAGCAGTACTTC
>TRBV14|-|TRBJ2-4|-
CASSQGYRRTQQNIQYF
TGTGCCAGCAGCCAAGGATACAGGAGGACCCAGCAAAACATTCAGTACTTC
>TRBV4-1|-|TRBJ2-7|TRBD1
CASSQDDRGADEQYF
TGCGCCAGCAGCCAGGATGACAGGGGCGCGGACGAGCAGTACTTC
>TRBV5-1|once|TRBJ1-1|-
CASSPWGAEAFF
TGCGCCAGCAGCCCCTGGGGAGCTGAAGCTTTCTTT
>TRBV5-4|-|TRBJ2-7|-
CASSLAAGRQSYEQYF
TGTGCCAGCAGCTTGGCCGCGGGACGGCAGTCCTACGAGCAGTACTTC
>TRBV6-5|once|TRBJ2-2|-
CASSYRRSANTGELFF
TGTGCCAGCAGTTACCGTCGGTCAGCGAACACCGGGGAGCTGTTTTTT
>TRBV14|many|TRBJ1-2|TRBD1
CASSYRGLNGYTF
TGTGCCAGCAGCTACAGGGGGCTGAATGGCTACACCTTC
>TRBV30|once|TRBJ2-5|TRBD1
CAWSRTGGRETQYF
TGTGCCTGGAGTCGGACAGGGGGACGGGAGACCCAGTACTTC
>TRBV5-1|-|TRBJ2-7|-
CASSLEHPWLEQYF
TGCGCCAGCAGCTTGGAGCACCCTTGGCTCGAGCAGTACTTC
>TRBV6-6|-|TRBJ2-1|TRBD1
CAIQGAAGTGRFF
TGTGCCATACAGGGGGCAGCCGGAACGGGTCGGTTCTTC
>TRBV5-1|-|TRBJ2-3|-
CASSLKLTSTDTQYF
TGCGCCAGCAGCTTAAAACTCACTAGCACAGATACGCAGTATTTT
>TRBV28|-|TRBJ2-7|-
CASSRLDSPLSYEQYF
TGTGCCAGCAGTCGTCTGGACAGCCCTCTATCCTACGAGCAGTACTTC
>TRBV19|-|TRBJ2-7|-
CASSMAGYTPYEQYF
TGTGCCAGTAGTATGGCCGGATACACCCCCTACGAGCAGTACTTC
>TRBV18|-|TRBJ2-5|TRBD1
CASSPGQGSQETQYF
TGTGCCAGCTCACCGGGACAGGGTTCTCAAGAGACCCAGTACTTC
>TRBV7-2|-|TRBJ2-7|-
CASSLLRFSYEQYF
TGTGCCAGCAGCTTACTTCGATTTTCCTACGAGCAGTACTTC
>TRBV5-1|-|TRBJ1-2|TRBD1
CASRQTGTGYGYTF
TGCGCCAGCAGGCAAACAGGGACAGGGTATGGCTACACCTTC
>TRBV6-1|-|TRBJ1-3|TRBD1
CASGTDGNTIYF
TGTGCCAGTGGGACAGATGGAAACACCATATATTTT
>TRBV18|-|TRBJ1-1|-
CASSPYETADTEAFF
TGTGCCAGCTCACCATACGAGACGGCGGACACTGAAGCTTTCTTT
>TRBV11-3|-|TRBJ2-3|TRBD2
CASSGRTSGGRDTQYF
TGTGCCAGCAGCGGAAGGACTAGCGGCGGTCGGGATACGCAGTATTTT
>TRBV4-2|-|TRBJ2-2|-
CASSTIHGAPNTGELFF
TGTGCCAGCAGCACGATTCATGGGGCACCTAACACCGGGGAGCTGTTTTTT
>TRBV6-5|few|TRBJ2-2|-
CASSYSGGNTGELFF
TGTGCCAGCAGTTACTCTGGGGGGAACACCGGGGAGCTGTTTTTT
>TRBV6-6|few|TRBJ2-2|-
CASSYDNTGELFF
TGTGCCAGCAGTTACGATAACACCGGGGAGCTGTTTTTT
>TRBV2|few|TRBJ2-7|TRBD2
CASSGLAATYEQYF
TGTGCCAGCAGTGGACTAGCGGCCACCTACGAGCAGTACTTC
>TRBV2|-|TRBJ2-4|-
CASSADWSGDIQYF
TGTGCCAGCAGTGCTGACTGGTCGGGGGACATTCAGTACTTC
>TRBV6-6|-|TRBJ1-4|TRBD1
CASSTRGYEKLFF
TGTGCCAGCTCGACCAGGGGGTATGAAAAACTGTTTTTT
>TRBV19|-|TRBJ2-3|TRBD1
CASKLTGGTDTQYF
TGTGCCAGTAAATTGACAGGGGGCACAGATACGCAGTATTTT
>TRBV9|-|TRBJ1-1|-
CASSASFGVEAFF
TGTGCCAGCAGCGCCTCCTTCGGAGTTGAAGCTTTCTTT
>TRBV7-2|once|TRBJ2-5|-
CASSLAGDQETQYF
TGTGCCAGCAGCTTAGCAGGGGACCAAGAGACCCAGTACTTC
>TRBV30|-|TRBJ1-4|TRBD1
CAWSRTGGLEKLFF
TGTGCCTGGAGTAGGACAGGGGGTTTGGAAAAACTGTTTTTT
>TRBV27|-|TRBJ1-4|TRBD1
CASSLAPGTGGAANEKLFF
TGTGCCAGCAGTTTAGCCCCCGGGACAGGGGGCGCAGCTAATGAAAAACTGTTTTTT
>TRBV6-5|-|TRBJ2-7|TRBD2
CASSGGTSGTYEQYF
TGTGCCAGCAGTGGAGGGACTAGCGGGACCTACGAGCAGTACTTC
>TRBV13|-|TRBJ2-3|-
CASSFGRGLDTQYF
TGTGCCAGCAGCTTCGGACGCGGGTTGGATACGCAGTATTTT
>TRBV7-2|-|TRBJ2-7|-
CASSFAGTDDEQYF
TGTGCCAGCAGCTTTGCCGGGACCGACGACGAGCAGTACTTC
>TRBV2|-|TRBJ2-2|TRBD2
CASSPGLGDLGELFF
TGTGCCAGCAGCCCGGGACTAGGAGATCTCGGGGAGCTGTTTTTT
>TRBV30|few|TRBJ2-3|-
CAWRVGAPPIADTQYF
TGCGCCTGGCGGGTAGGAGCCCCCCCGATCGCAGATACGCAGTATTTT
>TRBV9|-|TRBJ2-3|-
CASSVGLGSTDTQYF
TGTGCCAGCAGCGTAGGCCTGGGGAGCACAGATACGCAGTATTTT
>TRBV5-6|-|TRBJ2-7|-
CASSLITGLYEQYF
TGTGCCAGCAGCCTTATTACAGGGCTCTACGAGCAGTACTTC
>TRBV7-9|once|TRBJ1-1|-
CASSLQNTEAFF
TGTGCCAGCAGCTTACAGAACACTGAAGCTTTCTTT
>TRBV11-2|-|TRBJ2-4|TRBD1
CASSLVGQGAVNIQYF
TGTGCCAGCAGCTTAGTTGGTCAGGGGGCTGTAAACATTCAGTACTTC
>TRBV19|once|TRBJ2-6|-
CASSPGQHSGANVLTF
TGTGCCAGTAGTCCCGGACAACACTCTGGGGCCAACGTCCTGACTTTC
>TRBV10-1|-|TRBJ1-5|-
CASSVGRGENQPQHF
TGCGCCAGCAGTGTGGGACGGGGAGAAAATCAGCCCCAGCATTTT
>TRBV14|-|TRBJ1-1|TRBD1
CASSQPGQGVGNTEAFF
TGTGCCAGCAGCCAGCCGGGACAGGGTGTGGGGAACACTGAAGCTTTCTTT
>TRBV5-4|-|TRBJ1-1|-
CASSFAHPNTEAFF
TGTGCCAGCAGCTTTGCACACCCGAACACTGAAGCTTTCTTT
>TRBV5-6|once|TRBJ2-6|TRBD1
CASSPLPGQGTSGANVLTF
TGTGCCAGCAGCCCCCTCCCGGGACAGGGTACCTCTGGGGCCAACGTCCTGACTTTC
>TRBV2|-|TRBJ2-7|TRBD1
CASSHLTRGSVYEQYF
TGTGCCAGCAGTCACCTCACCAGGGGGAGCGTCTACGAGCAGTACTTC
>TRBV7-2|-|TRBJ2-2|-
CASGQDRNTGELFF
TGTGCCAGCGGGCAGGACAGGAACACCGGGGAGCTGTTTTTT